The 28 T cell receptor beta chains below all came from one sample that was sequenced in a study of human T cells and chemical hapten exposure (dated by TCRdb to the early 2020s). Unfractionated whole blood was collected in Tempus Blood RNA tubes, and total RNA was extracted from that blood. The receptor library was made with 5' RACE. TCRdb names Illumina MiSeq as the instrument used. The raw public data were reprocessed by TCRdb itself: fastp quality trimming at Q25, MiXCR clonotype calling, in-frame beta chains only. Each CDR3 protein gets just one entry, which takes the most common genes and DNA from the rows behind it. Counted in this sample were under 100,000 distinct CDR3 sequences; around a sixth of them appeared once. The ten largest clones take up 6.5% to 7% of the sample. These receptors were collected from a female donor in good health.

V usage is TRBV7-2 and J usage is TRBJ2-3; TRBD2 is a possible D gene (6 bases). Germline V gene data show CDR1 as SGHTA and CDR2 as FQGNSA. The CDR3 contains 14 residues. Trimming removed 3 bases at V and 5 bases at J, with 12 bases between. The CDR3 DNA reads TGTGCCAGCAGCTTGCGGGGAGAGGGAGATACGCAGTATTTT. Translated, it gives CASSLRGEGDTQYF.

V is TRBV6-2 or TRBV6-3 and J is TRBJ2-1; D gene uncertain. Trimming stripped 5 bases from V and 2 bases from J, with 4 bases between. CDR3 length equals 12 residues. Germline CDR1 and CDR2: MNHEY and SVGEGT. The CDR3 region is CASSTTYNEQFF. CDR3 in DNA: TGTGCCAGCAGTACCACCTACAATGAGCAGTTCTTC.

This clonotype showed up many times. The gene calls are TRBV20-1 and TRBJ2-3; 7 nucleotides line up with TRBD2. CDR3 length equals 15 residues. Germline CDR1 is DFQATT and CDR2 is SNEGSKA (reference sequence). V lost 8 bases and J lost 0; bases outside the gene matches: 11. CDR3 DNA: TGCAGTTTCAGGGAGGGCACCACTAGCACAGATACGCAGTATTTT. Translation gives CSFREGTTSTDTQYF.

The chain joins TRBV4-1 to TRBJ1-1; TRBD1 might be the D (6 bases). Germline CDR1 is MGHRA and CDR2 is YSYEKL. The CDR3 covers 16 residues. The germline V and J ends were trimmed by 1 base and 1 base, with 13 bases remaining between them. The DNA for the CDR3 is TGCGCCAGCAGCCAAGTGGTCGGGACATCGAACACTGAAGCTTTCTTT. Amino acids: CASSQVVGTSNTEAFF.

The V call is TRBV7-2, the J call TRBJ1-5, with TRBD1 as a possible D gene (5 bases). This CDR3 has 14 residues. Trimming removed 5 bases at V and 7 bases at J, with 15 bases between. Germline CDR1 SGHTA, CDR2 FQGNSA. The CDR3 spells CASSRGGDGQPQHF. As DNA, the CDR3 is TGTGCCAGCAGCCGGGGGGGGGATGGGCAGCCCCAGCATTTT. Using reference TRBV7-2 and TRBJ1-5 for the parts outside the CDR3, the full variable domain is GAGVSQSPSNKVTEKGKDVELRCDPISGHTALYWYRQSLGQGLEFLIYFQGNSAPDKSGLPSDRFSAERTGGSVSTLTIQRTQQEDSAVYLCASSRGGDGQPQHFGDGTRLSIL.

This clonotype was counted a few times. The V call is TRBV3-1, the J call TRBJ2-7; TRBD2 might be the D (5 bases). V dropped 2 bases and J dropped 3 bases, with 23 bases sitting between them. CDR1 is LGHDT, CDR2 YNNKEL, per germline (reference sequence). This CDR3 spans 18 amino acids. CDR3 region: CASSQSSNLLARDYEQYF. The CDR3 DNA sequence: TGTGCCAGCAGCCAATCCTCCAACTTACTCGCTCGGGACTACGAGCAGTACTTC.

This clonotype was picked up a small number of times. The chain has TRBV20-1 and TRBJ2-7, with no clear D. Per germline, CDR1 DFQATT and CDR2 SNEGSKA (reference sequence). V lost 2 bases, J lost 5 bases, and 13 bases lay in between. CDR3 length: 13 amino acids. CDR3 nucleotides: TGCAGTGCTAGACAGACCGGTAGGAACGAGCAGTACTTC. Translation gives CSARQTGRNEQYF.

This clonotype has just a few counts. The DNA for the CDR3 is TGTGCCAGCAGAGACCTTCAGGGGGCTGTCAATGAAAAACTGTTTTTT. This encodes CASRDLQGAVNEKLFF. This chain links TRBV27 with TRBJ1-4, with 8 bases fitting TRBD1. The trim removed 6 bases at V and 5 bases at J, leaving 11 bases unmatched. Germline CDR1 reads MNHEY; CDR2 reads SMNVEV (reference sequence). The CDR3 covers 16 residues.

This clonotype is judged medium-sized (0.01 to 0.1%). The V and J genes are TRBV21-1 and TRBJ2-5; the table's D call TRBD2 went unverified against the DNA. TRBV21-1 is marked as a pseudogene. There are 16 residues in the CDR3. CDR3 in amino acids: CASSKGGREDQETQYF. The CDR3 DNA follows: TGTGCCAGCAGCAAGGGAGGACGGGAGGACCAAGAGACCCAGTACTTC.

The V call is TRBV7-2, the J call TRBJ1-6; TRBD1 agrees at 7 bases. The CDR3 covers 13 residues. Trimming took 5 bases from V and 9 from J; bases not matched to a gene: 4. Germline V gene data show CDR1 as SGHTA and CDR2 as FQGNSA. In nucleotides, the CDR3 is TGTGCCAGCAGCGCCAGACAGGGTTCACCCCTCCACTTT. This codes for CASSARQGSPLHF. The whole variable domain, remainder taken from reference TRBV7-2 and TRBJ1-6, is GAGVSQSPSNKVTEKGKDVELRCDPISGHTALYWYRQSLGQGLEFLIYFQGNSAPDKSGLPSDRFSAERTGGSVSTLTIQRTQQEDSAVYLCASSARQGSPLHFGNGTRLTVT.

This clonotype counts as medium-sized. J is TRBJ1-1 and V is TRBV3-1, with 7 bases lining up with TRBD1. This CDR3 has 15 amino acids. V gave up 3 bases and J gave up 1 base; unmatched junction bases: 5. The germline V gene has CDR1 LGHDT and CDR2 YNNKEL (reference sequence). Written as DNA, the CDR3 is TGTGCCAGCAGCCAGGCCGGGACAGAGAACACTGAAGCTTTCTTT. Its protein is CASSQAGTENTEAFF.

V usage is TRBV5-1 and J usage is TRBJ2-3; the match to TRBD2 covers 9 bases. The V and J ends lost 4 bases and 2 bases, in that order; junction bases with no gene match: 11. The CDR3 consists of 17 residues. The V gene's germline CDR1 is SGHRS and CDR2 YFSETQ. The CDR3, as DNA: TGCGCCAGCAGCAAAGCGACTAGCGGAAGTTACACAGATACGCAGTATTTT. Protein product: CASSKATSGSYTDTQYF.

The chain links TRBV30 to TRBJ1-2, with a weak D call TRBD1 (6 bases). The germline V gene has CDR1 GTSNPN and CDR2 SVGIG (reference sequence). The CDR3 covers 13 residues. V lost 7 bases, J lost 2 bases, and 14 bases lay in between. The CDR3: CASTGLSNYGYTF. Here the CDR3 DNA reads TGTGCCTCAACAGGGTTATCCAACTATGGCTACACCTTC.

This clonotype was seen a handful of times. This rearrangement joins TRBV19 to TRBJ2-2; 7 bases align to TRBD2. The length of the CDR3 is 16 residues. Trimming took 3 bases from V and 0 from J; bases not matched to a gene: 4. Germline CDR1 reads LNHDA; CDR2 reads SQIVND (reference sequence). In DNA, the CDR3 is TGTGCCAGTAGTATGGGGGGGGGTACGAACACCGGGGAGCTGTTTTTT. Translating gives CASSMGGGTNTGELFF.

This rearrangement joins TRBV7-2 to TRBJ1-6, with TRBD1 identical over 8 bases. The CDR3 has 14 residues. Germline CDR1 reads SGHTA; CDR2 reads FQGNSA. V was pared by 8 bases and J by 5 bases, with 5 bases of the junction left unmatched. CDR3 nucleotides: TGTGCCAGCGGCCGGGACAGGCATAATTCACCCCTCCACTTT. Protein sequence: CASGRDRHNSPLHF.

This sequence joins TRBV5-5 and TRBJ1-1; D not certain. The CDR3 consists of 14 residues. Germline V lookup: CDR1 SGHKS, CDR2 YYEKEE (reference sequence). V was pared by 1 base and J by 3 bases, with 10 bases between. CDR3 in amino acids: CASSLRAPDTEAFF. DNA for the CDR3: TGTGCCAGCAGCTTGAGGGCGCCGGACACTGAAGCTTTCTTT.

This chain uses TRBV18 with TRBJ1-2; 10 nucleotides align to TRBD1. CDR1 KGHSH and CDR2 LQKENI come from the germline V gene. Trimming cost V 3 bases and J 3 bases; bases outside gene matches: 1. CDR3 length: 14 amino acids. The CDR3 DNA follows: TGTGCCAGCTCACCGGACAGGGGGTACTATGGCTACACCTTC. Encoded protein: CASSPDRGYYGYTF.

The chain joins TRBV20-1 to TRBJ2-1; the match to TRBD2 covers 12 bases. The CDR3 has 14 residues. Germline V gives CDR1 DFQATT, CDR2 SNEGSKA (reference sequence). J gave up 10 bases and V 3 bases, and 7 bases lay outside the gene matches. The CDR3 DNA is TGCAGTGCTAGGCGGACTAGCGGGACTGAAGAGCAGTTCTTC. This translates into CSARRTSGTEEQFF.

This clonotype has more than one count but fewer than ten. This chain uses TRBV24-1 with TRBJ2-6; D remains unclear. Looked up from germline, CDR1 is KGHDR and CDR2 is SFDVKD. V was clipped by 7 bases and J by 2 bases, with 11 bases between them. This CDR3 comprises 15 residues. CDR3 in amino acids: CATRAGPPGANVLTF. In DNA form, the CDR3 reads TGTGCCACCAGGGCCGGGCCCCCTGGGGCCAACGTCCTGACTTTC.

The chain joins TRBV5-4 to TRBJ1-5; TRBD1 matches 9 bases. Germline trimming cut 3 bases from V and 5 bases from J; bases unmatched to any gene: 9. The CDR3 loop spans 16 amino acids. Germline lookup yields CDR1 SGHNT and CDR2 YYREEE (reference sequence). CDR3 sequence reads: CASSWGGQGVDQPQHF. In nucleotides, the CDR3 is TGTGCCAGCAGCTGGGGGGGACAGGGTGTGGATCAGCCCCAGCATTTT.

In this sample, this clonotype turned up a few times. The CDR3 nucleotides are TGTGCCAGCAGCGCCCGACAGGGCTACGAGCAGTACTTC. Translated: CASSARQGYEQYF. This sequence joins TRBV11-3 and TRBJ2-7; TRBD1 aligns across 7 bases. V shed 5 bases and J 3 bases; nucleotides not matched to a gene: 4. Germline CDR1 is SGHNT and CDR2 is YENEEA. The CDR3 extends over 13 amino acids.

The chain employs TRBV30 and TRBJ1-1; maybe TRBD1 (5 bases). Between the trimmed V and J ends, which lost 8 bases and 6 bases, there was a span of 13 bases. Per germline, CDR1 GTSNPN and CDR2 SVGIG (reference sequence). CDR3 size: 11 residues. The CDR3 DNA follows: TGTGCCCTAAACGGGGGGTCTGAAGCTTTCTTT. This encodes CALNGGSEAFF.

V and J are TRBV6-6 and TRBJ1-2; 7 bases align to TRBD1. CDR1 and CDR2 from the germline V gene are MNHNY and SVGAGI (reference sequence). This CDR3 has 15 residues. V trimming: 5 bases; J trimming: 7 bases; junction bases outside the gene matches: 13. The DNA of the CDR3 is TGTGCCAGCAGTCTAGGGACAGTCAGGACGAGTGGCTACACCTTC. Residues: CASSLGTVRTSGYTF.

This clonotype turned up a few times. This chain connects TRBV7-2 to TRBJ2-1; the match to TRBD2 covers 13 bases. CDR1 is SGHTA, CDR2 FQGNSA, per germline. The CDR3 has 14 residues. The junction had 8 bases not matched to a gene; V was cut back by 3 bases and J by 15 bases. The CDR3 is CASSFPGLAGRRFF. The CDR3 DNA reads as TGTGCCAGCAGCTTCCCGGGACTAGCGGGGAGGAGGTTCTTC.

This clonotype was seen more than once but under ten times. The J gene is TRBJ2-5, the V gene TRBV5-1, with 11 bases matching TRBD2. Germline CDR1 SGHRS, CDR2 YFSETQ. This CDR3 region has 15 residues. Unmatched junction bases numbered 3, after V lost 1 base and J lost 4 bases. DNA for the CDR3: TGCGCCAGCAGCTTGAGGCTAGCGGGAGGAGAGACCCAGTACTTC. As protein: CASSLRLAGGETQYF.

This clonotype has just a few counts. This rearrangement joins TRBV28 to TRBJ1-5; TRBD1 might be the D (5 bases). The CDR3 length is 14 residues. The V and J ends lost 3 bases and 2 bases respectively, with 8 bases between them. Germline V CDR1 and CDR2: MDHEN, SYDVKM. The CDR3 DNA follows: TGTGCCAGCAGTTTTGGGGGACGCAATCAGCCCCAGCATTTT. As protein: CASSFGGRNQPQHF.

This clonotype appeared a few times. The chain employs TRBV3-1 and TRBJ1-1; D unresolved. Looked up from germline, CDR1 is LGHDT and CDR2 is YNNKEL (reference sequence). V lost 4 bases, J lost 4 bases, and 13 bases lay in between. This CDR3 has 14 residues. This chain's CDR3 is CASSLEGGVTEAFF. The CDR3 bases are TGTGCCAGCAGCCTCGAAGGCGGGGTCACTGAAGCTTTCTTT.

This clonotype was observed a few times. The rearrangement uses TRBV20-1 and TRBJ1-1; D is uncertain. CDR3 size: 12 residues. The germline CDR1 and CDR2 sequences are DFQATT and SNEGSKA (reference sequence). Trimming left V 6 bases short and J 8 bases short, with 16 bases between. This CDR3 is CSAPTRTEEAFF. The CDR3 DNA is TGCAGTGCCCCAACCCGGACGGAGGAAGCTTTCTTT.